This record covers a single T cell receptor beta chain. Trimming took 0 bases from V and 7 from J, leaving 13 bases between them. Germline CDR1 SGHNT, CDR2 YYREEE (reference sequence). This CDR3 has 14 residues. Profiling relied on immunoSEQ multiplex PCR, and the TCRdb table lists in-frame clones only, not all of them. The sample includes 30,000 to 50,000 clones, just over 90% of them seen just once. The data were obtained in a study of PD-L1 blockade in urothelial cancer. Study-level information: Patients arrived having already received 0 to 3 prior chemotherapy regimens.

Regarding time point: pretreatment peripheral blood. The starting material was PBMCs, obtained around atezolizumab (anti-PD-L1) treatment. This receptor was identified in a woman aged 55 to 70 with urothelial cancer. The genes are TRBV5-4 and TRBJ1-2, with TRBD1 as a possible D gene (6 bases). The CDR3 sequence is CASSLVGRGGGYTF. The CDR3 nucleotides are TGTGCCAGCAGCTTGGTGGGCAGGGGTGGTGGCTACACCTTC.